This note documents a single TCR beta chain sequence. The data are from a study of blood T cell repertoires in COVID-19. Study details: T cells, B-cell-depleted T cells, or PBMCs provided the cDNA or gDNA that served as material.

Source study methods: Nucleated cell counts were estimated from reference gene primer amplification. TCRdb's copy holds only in-frame clones and misses some; the assay was immunoSEQ multiplex PCR. V and J calls and clone size are those listed in that table; D and trimming were worked out from the DNA. The data hold about 190,000 clones, with 87% observed a single time. Trimming removed 0 bases from V and 8 bases from J; junction bases left unmatched: 10. The length of the CDR3 is 15 residues. Germline V CDR1 and CDR2: SGHRS, YFSETQ. Sequenced sample: peripheral blood. This chain connects TRBV5-1 to TRBJ1-2, with 7 bases identical to TRBD1. The sequence derives from a man in his 60s with active or convalescent COVID-19. The chain's CDR3 is CASSLEGATGQGYTF. Here the CDR3 DNA reads TGCGCCAGCAGCTTGGAGGGGGCCACAGGGCAGGGCTACACCTTC.